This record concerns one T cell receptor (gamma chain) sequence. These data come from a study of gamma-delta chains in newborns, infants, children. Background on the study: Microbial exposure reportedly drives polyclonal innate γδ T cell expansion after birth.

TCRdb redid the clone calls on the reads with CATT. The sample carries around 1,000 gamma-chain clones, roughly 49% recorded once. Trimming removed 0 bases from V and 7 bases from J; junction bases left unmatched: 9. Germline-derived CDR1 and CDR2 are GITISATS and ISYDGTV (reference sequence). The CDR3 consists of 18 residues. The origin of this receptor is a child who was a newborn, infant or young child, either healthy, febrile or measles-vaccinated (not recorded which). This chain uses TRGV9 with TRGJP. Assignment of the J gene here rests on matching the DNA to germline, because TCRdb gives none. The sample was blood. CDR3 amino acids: CALWEVVGTELGKKIKVF. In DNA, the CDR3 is TGTGCCTTGTGGGAGGTGGTTGGTACGGAGTTGGGCAAAAAAATCAAGGTATTT.